What follows describes a single T cell receptor beta chain. Its cognate antigen is unknown. MiXCR, applied by TCRdb to the PCR reads, yields one record per CDR3 protein. The table has approximately 680,000 distinct CDR3 sequences, around 25% seen once. V was pared by 4 bases and J by 6 bases, with 16 bases between. The CDR3 has 15 amino acids. Germline V gene data show CDR1 as LGHNA and CDR2 as YSLEER. This sample stems from a study of molecular identifiers for immune sequencing clone quantification. Findings and limits, study-wide: Same-barcode identical TCR molecules could make highly expanded clones look smaller than they are.

The V and J genes are TRBV4-3 and TRBJ2-1; perhaps TRBD2 as D (6 bases). The receptor was derived from a human donor in good health. Some libraries in this study had Jurkat cell RNA spiked in. The sequencing input was naive CD8+ T cells from blood, with Jurkat cell RNA spiked in. Subset indicated: FACS-sorted CD8+CD4-CCR7+CD45RA+ naive T cells. The CDR3 sequence is CASSPSSVSPNEQFF. CDR3 nucleotides: TGCGCCAGCAGCCCCTCTAGCGTGAGTCCCAATGAGCAGTTCTTC.